The 19 T cell receptor beta chains listed next were all sequenced from one sample in a study of blood T cell repertoires in COVID-19 (dated by TCRdb to between 2020 and 2021). The library was generated by the immunoSEQ multiplex PCR assay. TCRdb holds this immuneACCESS table with in-frame rearrangements only. Some clones are missing; in checked studies, unresolved V genes explain under half, and the rest has no known cause. Recorded for this sample are about 180,000 clones; around 89% of them occurred a single time. Together, the top ten hold about 1.9% of the sample. Sequencing was performed on peripheral blood. The receptors stem from a young man who had recovered from COVID-19.

This sequence joins TRBV28 and TRBJ1-4; D may be TRBD1 (5 bases). This CDR3 has 17 amino acids. V lost 3 bases to trimming and J lost 7 bases, with 21 bases between them. Germline values: CDR1 MDHEN, CDR2 SYDVKM. The CDR3 DNA follows: TGTGCCAGCAGTTTCCCCCCTCAAGACGGGACTGGTGAAAAACTGTTTTTT. Amino acids: CASSFPPQDGTGEKLFF.

The V call is TRBV2, the J call TRBJ1-4; 8 nucleotides match TRBD1. The CDR3 extends over 15 amino acids. CDR1 is SNHLY and CDR2 is FYNNEI in the germline V gene. Trimming at V came to 7 bases and at J to 4 bases, leaving 8 bases not matched to a gene. In nucleotides, the CDR3 is TGTGCCAGCACTGCTACGGACAGGGATAATGAAAAACTGTTTTTT. Residues: CASTATDRDNEKLFF.

This clone appeared once. V gene TRBV3-1 (or the pseudogene TRBV3-2) combines with J gene TRBJ1-6, with 8 bases identical to TRBD1. With V trimmed by 5 bases and J by 1 base, 7 bases remained unmatched. This CDR3 comprises 17 residues. Germline lookup yields CDR1 LGHDT and CDR2 YNNKEL (reference sequence). DNA for the CDR3: TGTGCCAGCAGCGGGGGACAGGAGGCTTCCTATAATTCACCCCTCCACTTT. As protein: CASSGGQEASYNSPLHF.

The chain uses TRBV21-1 and TRBJ1-1; no check of the table's D call, TRBD1, against the DNA was made. TRBV21-1 is recorded as a pseudogene. The CDR3 covers 15 residues. The CDR3 sequence: CASSRQNRGHTEAFF. In nucleotides, the CDR3 is TGTGCCAGCAGCAGACAGAACAGGGGGCACACTGAAGCTTTCTTT.

V is TRBV6-2 or TRBV6-3 and J is TRBJ2-7; TRBD2 matches 7 bases. V shed 7 bases and J 2 bases; nucleotides not matched to a gene: 8. Looked up from germline, CDR1 is MNHEY and CDR2 is SVGEGT. This CDR3 is built from 14 residues. The CDR3 sequence: CASTPREGPYEQYF. In DNA form, the CDR3 reads TGTGCCAGCACCCCGAGGGAGGGACCCTACGAGCAGTACTTC.

V is TRBV20-1 and J is TRBJ2-2, with D unresolved. With 3 bases removed from V and 0 bases from J, the gap between germline ends came to 5 bases. The CDR3 has 13 amino acids. Germline values: CDR1 DFQATT, CDR2 SNEGSKA (reference sequence). CDR3 region: CSASPSNTGELFF. In DNA form, the CDR3 reads TGCAGTGCTAGTCCATCGAACACCGGGGAGCTGTTTTTT.

This rearrangement joins TRBV4-3 to TRBJ2-3; the match to TRBD2 covers 14 bases. V lost 4 bases, J lost 2 bases, and 8 bases stayed unmatched. The length of the CDR3 is 18 residues. The germline V gene has CDR1 LGHNA and CDR2 YSLEER. CDR3 nucleotides: TGCGCCAGCAGCCCCAGACTAGCGGGAGGGCCGGTCACAGATACGCAGTATTTT. Translation: CASSPRLAGGPVTDTQYF.

V and J are TRBV9 and TRBJ2-7; a weak D match, TRBD2 (5 bases). The V end lost 0 bases, the J end lost 2 bases, and 9 bases lay between the germline ends. The CDR3 length is 14 residues. Germline V CDR1 and CDR2: SGDLS, YYNGEE. The CDR3 region is CASSVAAGAYEQYF. CDR3 DNA sequence: TGTGCCAGCAGCGTAGCGGCGGGTGCCTACGAGCAGTACTTC.

This chain joins TRBV18 and TRBJ2-3; D may be TRBD1 (5 bases). Germline V lookup: CDR1 KGHSH, CDR2 LQKENI. V lost 6 bases and J 1 base, leaving 14 bases between the germline ends. The CDR3 loop spans 15 amino acids. The CDR3 region is CASSGSTGGTDTQYF. For the CDR3, the DNA is TGTGCCAGCTCCGGGTCAACAGGTGGCACAGATACGCAGTATTTT.

CDR3 bases: TGTGCCAGCAGCAAATGTGGATACAGCGGGAACGCCTGCACCGGGGAGCTGTTTTTT. Its protein product is CASSKCGYSGNACTGELFF. This chain uses TRBV21-1 with TRBJ2-2; the table's D gene call, TRBD2, was not cross checked with the DNA. TRBV21-1 is classified as a pseudogene. The CDR3 is 19 residues long.

This chain connects TRBV7-2 to TRBJ2-3, with D unresolved. V was clipped by 5 bases and J by 4 bases, with 10 bases between them. CDR3 length: 13 amino acids. The germline gives CDR1 SGHTA, CDR2 FQGNSA. Written as DNA, the CDR3 is TGTGCCAGCAGCGACTCAGCCTCAGATACGCAGTATTTT. Its translation is CASSDSASDTQYF. The whole variable domain, remainder taken from reference TRBV7-2 and TRBJ2-3, is GAGVSQSPSNKVTEKGKDVELRCDPISGHTALYWYRQSLGQGLEFLIYFQGNSAPDKSGLPSDRFSAERTGGSVSTLTIQRTQQEDSAVYLCASSDSASDTQYFGPGTRLTVL.

V usage is TRBV28 and J usage is TRBJ2-7; TRBD1 matches at 7 bases. V shed 5 bases and J 5 bases; nucleotides not matched to a gene: 6. The CDR3 spans 13 residues. Per germline, CDR1 MDHEN and CDR2 SYDVKM. DNA of the CDR3: TGTGCCAGCAGTGGGGGACAGCCCCACGAGCAGTACTTC. Protein product: CASSGGQPHEQYF.

This chain connects TRBV6-5 to TRBJ2-1, with 10 bases aligning to TRBD2. Germline lookup yields CDR1 MNHEY and CDR2 SVGAGI. This CDR3 is built from 13 residues. Unmatched junction bases numbered 3, after V lost 7 bases and J lost 6 bases. CDR3 sequence reads: CASTPSGGNEQFF. CDR3 in DNA: TGTGCCAGCACACCTAGCGGGGGCAATGAGCAGTTCTTC.

This sequence joins TRBV19 and TRBJ2-7; 7 nucleotides match TRBD2. The CDR3 is 15 amino acids. Germline trimming cut 1 base from V and 2 bases from J; bases unmatched to any gene: 5. The germline CDR1 and CDR2 sequences are LNHDA and SQIVND (reference sequence). The CDR3 DNA is TGTGCCAGTAGTATAGGAGGCGGACTAGCCTACGAGCAGTACTTC. This codes for CASSIGGGLAYEQYF.

CDR3 nucleotide sequence: TGTGCCAGCAAAACAGGTCGTGGCGAAAGCTCCTACAATGAGCAGTTCTTC. Translation: CASKTGRGESSYNEQFF. The rearrangement joins TRBV7-6 to TRBJ2-1, with a weak D call TRBD1 (5 bases). The CDR3 extends over 17 amino acids. Germline values: CDR1 SGHVS, CDR2 FNYEAQ. The V gene lost 7 bases and the J gene lost 0 bases, with 19 bases spanning the gap.

V usage is TRBV7-2 and J usage is TRBJ2-3; 10 nucleotides line up with TRBD1. The ends lost 1 base at V and 0 bases at J; junction bases unmatched: 1. The CDR3 spans 16 residues. Germline CDR1 is SGHTA and CDR2 is FQGNSA. This CDR3 reads CASSLVGQGSTDTQYF. The DNA of the CDR3 is TGTGCCAGCAGCTTAGTGGGACAGGGGAGCACAGATACGCAGTATTTT.

This clone was observed a handful of times. J is TRBJ1-6 and V is TRBV6-5, with TRBD1 matching 11 bases. Germline loops: CDR1 MNHEY, CDR2 SVGAGI. With V trimmed by 8 bases and J by 7 bases, 1 base remained unmatched. CDR3 size: 13 residues. CDR3 protein: CASGQGANSPLHF. The CDR3 nucleotides are TGTGCCAGCGGACAGGGGGCGAATTCACCCCTCCACTTT.

V gene TRBV6-2 or TRBV6-3 combines with J gene TRBJ1-1; D ambiguous. V lost 2 bases and J 0 bases, leaving 7 bases between the germline ends. This CDR3 has 14 residues. Germline V gene lookup returns CDR1 MNHEY and CDR2 SVGEGT. In DNA, the CDR3 is TGTGCCAGCAGTTACCCGAACATGAACACTGAAGCTTTCTTT. Its protein product is CASSYPNMNTEAFF.

The chain employs TRBV9 and TRBJ2-2; D is perhaps TRBD1 (7 bases). V was shortened by 4 bases and J by 6 bases, with 16 bases between the two germline ends. The V gene's germline CDR1 is SGDLS and CDR2 YYNGEE. The CDR3 is 15 amino acids. The CDR3 nucleotides read TGTGCCAGCAGCACCCGACAGGGACTGGCCGGGGAGCTGTTTTTT. Translated, it gives CASSTRQGLAGELFF.